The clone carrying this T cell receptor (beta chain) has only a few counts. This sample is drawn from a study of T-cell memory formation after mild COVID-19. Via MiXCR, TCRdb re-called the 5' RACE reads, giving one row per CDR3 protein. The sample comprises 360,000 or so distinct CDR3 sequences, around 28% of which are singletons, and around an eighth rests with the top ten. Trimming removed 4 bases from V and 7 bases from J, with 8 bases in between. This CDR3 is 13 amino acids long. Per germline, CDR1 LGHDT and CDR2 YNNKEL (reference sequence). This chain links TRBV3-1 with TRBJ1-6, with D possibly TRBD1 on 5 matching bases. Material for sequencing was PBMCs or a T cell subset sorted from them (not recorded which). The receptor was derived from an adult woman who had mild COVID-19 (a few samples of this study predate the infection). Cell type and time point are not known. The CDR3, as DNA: TGTGCCAGCAGCCCGGACATAAATTCACCCCTCCACTTT. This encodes CASSPDINSPLHF.